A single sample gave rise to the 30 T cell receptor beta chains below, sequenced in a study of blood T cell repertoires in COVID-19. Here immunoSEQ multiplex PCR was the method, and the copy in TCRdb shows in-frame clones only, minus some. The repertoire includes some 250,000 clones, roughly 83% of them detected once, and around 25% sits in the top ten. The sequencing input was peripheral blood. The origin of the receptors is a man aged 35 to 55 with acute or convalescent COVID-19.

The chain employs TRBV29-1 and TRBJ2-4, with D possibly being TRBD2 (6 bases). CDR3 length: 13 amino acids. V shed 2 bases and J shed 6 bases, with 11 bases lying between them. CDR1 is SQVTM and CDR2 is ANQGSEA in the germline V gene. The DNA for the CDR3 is TGCAGCGTTGAACCTTCCGGGGGAAACATTCAGTACTTC. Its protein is CSVEPSGGNIQYF.

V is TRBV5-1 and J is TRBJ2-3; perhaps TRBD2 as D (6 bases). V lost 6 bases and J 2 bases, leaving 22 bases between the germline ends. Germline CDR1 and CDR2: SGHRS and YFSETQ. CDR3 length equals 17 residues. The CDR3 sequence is CASTSGLKTSSTDTQYF. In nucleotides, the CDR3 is TGCGCCAGCACCTCGGGACTTAAAACCAGCTCCACAGATACGCAGTATTTT.

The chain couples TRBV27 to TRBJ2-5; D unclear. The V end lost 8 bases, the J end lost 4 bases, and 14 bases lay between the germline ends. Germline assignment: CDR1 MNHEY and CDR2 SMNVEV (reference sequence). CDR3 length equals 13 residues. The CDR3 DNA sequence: TGTGCCAGCTCGACATTGGGTGGAGAGACCCAGTACTTC. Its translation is CASSTLGGETQYF.

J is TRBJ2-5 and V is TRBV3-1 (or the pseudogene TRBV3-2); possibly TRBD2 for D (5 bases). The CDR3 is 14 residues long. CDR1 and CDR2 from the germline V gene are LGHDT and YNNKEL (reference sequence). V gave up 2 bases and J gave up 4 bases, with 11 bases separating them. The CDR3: CASSQPPAVETQYF. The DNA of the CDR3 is TGTGCCAGCAGCCAACCCCCAGCGGTAGAGACCCAGTACTTC.

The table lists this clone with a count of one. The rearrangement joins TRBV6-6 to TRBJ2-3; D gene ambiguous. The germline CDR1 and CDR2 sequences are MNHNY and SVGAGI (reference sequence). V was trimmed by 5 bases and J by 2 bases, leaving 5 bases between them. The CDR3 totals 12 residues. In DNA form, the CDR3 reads TGTGCCAGCAGTCTCTTCACAGATACGCAGTATTTT. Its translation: CASSLFTDTQYF.

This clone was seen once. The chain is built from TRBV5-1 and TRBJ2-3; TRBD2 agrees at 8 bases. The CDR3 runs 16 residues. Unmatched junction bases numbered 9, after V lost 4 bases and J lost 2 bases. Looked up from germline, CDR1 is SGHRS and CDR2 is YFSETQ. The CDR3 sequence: CASSTGPGLDTDTQYF. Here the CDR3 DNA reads TGCGCCAGCAGCACCGGACCGGGACTAGACACAGATACGCAGTATTTT.

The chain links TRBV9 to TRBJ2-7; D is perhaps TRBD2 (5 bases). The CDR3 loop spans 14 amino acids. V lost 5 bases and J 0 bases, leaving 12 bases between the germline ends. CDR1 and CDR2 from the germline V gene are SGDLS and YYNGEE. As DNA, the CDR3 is TGTGCCAGCAGTGTCGAGGGAAGCTCCTACGAGCAGTACTTC. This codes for CASSVEGSSYEQYF.

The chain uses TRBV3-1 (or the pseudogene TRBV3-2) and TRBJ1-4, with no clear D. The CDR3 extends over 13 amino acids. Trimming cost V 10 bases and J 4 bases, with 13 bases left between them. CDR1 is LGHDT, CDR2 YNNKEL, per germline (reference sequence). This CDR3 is CATSTGSNEKLFF. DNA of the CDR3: TGTGCCACGTCGACCGGGAGTAATGAAAAACTGTTTTTT.

CDR3 sequence (DNA): TGTGCCAGCAGTTTGGTGATAGCGGACTACAATGAGCAGTTCTTC. This codes for CASSLVIADYNEQFF. This chain links TRBV27 with TRBJ2-1; D might be TRBD2 (6 bases). The V and J ends lost 3 bases and 3 bases respectively, with 12 bases between them. The germline V gene has CDR1 MNHEY and CDR2 SMNVEV (reference sequence). This CDR3 has 15 amino acids.

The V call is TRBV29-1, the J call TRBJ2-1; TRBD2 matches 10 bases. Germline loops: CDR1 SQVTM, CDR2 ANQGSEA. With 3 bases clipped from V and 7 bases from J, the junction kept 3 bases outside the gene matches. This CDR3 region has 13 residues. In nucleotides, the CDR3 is TGCAGCGTTGACCCGGGACTAGCGAATGAGCAGTTCTTC. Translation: CSVDPGLANEQFF.

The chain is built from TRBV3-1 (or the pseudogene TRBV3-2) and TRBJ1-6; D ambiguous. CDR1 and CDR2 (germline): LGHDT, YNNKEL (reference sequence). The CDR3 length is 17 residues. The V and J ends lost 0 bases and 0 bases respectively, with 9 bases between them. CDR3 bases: TGTGCCAGCAGCCAAGACAGGCTTAGCTCCTATAATTCACCCCTCCACTTT. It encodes CASSQDRLSSYNSPLHF.

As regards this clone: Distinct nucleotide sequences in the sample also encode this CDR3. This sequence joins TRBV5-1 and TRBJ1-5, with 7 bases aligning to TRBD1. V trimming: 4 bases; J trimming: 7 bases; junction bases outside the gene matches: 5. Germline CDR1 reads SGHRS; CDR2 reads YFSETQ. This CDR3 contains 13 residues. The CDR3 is CASSLDRDQPQHF. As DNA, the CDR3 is TGCGCCAGCAGCCTTGACAGGGACCAGCCCCAGCATTTT.

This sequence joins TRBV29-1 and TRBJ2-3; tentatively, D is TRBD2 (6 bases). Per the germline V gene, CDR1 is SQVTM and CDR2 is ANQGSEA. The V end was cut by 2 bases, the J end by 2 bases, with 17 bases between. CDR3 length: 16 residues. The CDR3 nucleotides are TGCAGCGTTGAATTTTGGGGAGGAGGGGCCACAGATACGCAGTATTTT. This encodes CSVEFWGGGATDTQYF.

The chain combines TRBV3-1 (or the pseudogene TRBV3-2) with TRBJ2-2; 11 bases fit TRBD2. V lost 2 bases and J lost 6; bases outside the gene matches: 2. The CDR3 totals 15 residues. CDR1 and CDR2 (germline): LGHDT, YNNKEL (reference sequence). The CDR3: CASSQTSGSSGELFF. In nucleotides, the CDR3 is TGTGCCAGCAGCCAAACTAGCGGGAGTTCCGGGGAGCTGTTTTTT.

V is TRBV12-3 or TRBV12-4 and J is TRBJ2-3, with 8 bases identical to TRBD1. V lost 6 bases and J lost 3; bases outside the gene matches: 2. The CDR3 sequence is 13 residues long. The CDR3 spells CASSRTGTDTQYF. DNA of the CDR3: TGTGCCAGCAGCCGGACAGGGACAGATACGCAGTATTTT.

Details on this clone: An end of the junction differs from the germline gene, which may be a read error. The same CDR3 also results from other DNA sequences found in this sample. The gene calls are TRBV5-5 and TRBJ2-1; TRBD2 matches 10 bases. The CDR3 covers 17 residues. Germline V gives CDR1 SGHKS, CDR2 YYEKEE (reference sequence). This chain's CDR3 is CASSLYSGTSVINEQFF. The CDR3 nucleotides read TGTGCTAGCAGCCTATACTCCGGGACTAGCGTTATCAATGAGCAGTTCTTC.

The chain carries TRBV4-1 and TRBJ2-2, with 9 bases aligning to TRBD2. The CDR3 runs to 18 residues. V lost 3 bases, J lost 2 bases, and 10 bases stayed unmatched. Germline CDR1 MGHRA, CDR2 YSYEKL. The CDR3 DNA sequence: TGCGCCAGCAGCCATTTTCTAGCGGGACCCTTAAACACCGGGGAGCTGTTTTTT. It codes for CASSHFLAGPLNTGELFF.

The CDR3 spells CASSLPGQLYGYTF. The CDR3 region has the DNA TGCGCCAGCAGCTTGCCCGGACAGCTTTATGGCTACACCTTC. The genes are TRBV5-1 and TRBJ1-2; tentatively, D is TRBD1 (6 bases). Germline CDR1 and CDR2: SGHRS and YFSETQ. This CDR3 is built from 14 residues. V was pared by 1 base and J by 5 bases, with 12 bases between.

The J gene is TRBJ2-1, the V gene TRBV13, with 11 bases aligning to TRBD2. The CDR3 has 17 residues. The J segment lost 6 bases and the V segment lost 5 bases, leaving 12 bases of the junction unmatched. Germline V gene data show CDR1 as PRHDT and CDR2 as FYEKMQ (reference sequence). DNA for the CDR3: TGTGCCAGCAGCCCACCCGAGCGACTAGCGGGACCCAATGAGCAGTTCTTC. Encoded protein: CASSPPERLAGPNEQFF.

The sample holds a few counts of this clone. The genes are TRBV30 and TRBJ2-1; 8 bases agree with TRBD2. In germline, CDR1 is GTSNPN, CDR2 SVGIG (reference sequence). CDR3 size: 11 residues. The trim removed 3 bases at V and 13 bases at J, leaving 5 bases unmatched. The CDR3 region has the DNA TGTGCCTGGAGCGGGAGGGGAGCCCAGTTCTTC. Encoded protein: CAWSGRGAQFF.

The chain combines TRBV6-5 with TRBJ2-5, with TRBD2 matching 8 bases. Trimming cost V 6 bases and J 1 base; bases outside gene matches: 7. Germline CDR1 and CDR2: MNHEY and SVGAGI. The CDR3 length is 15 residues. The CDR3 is CASSPPAGGQETQYF. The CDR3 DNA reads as TGTGCCAGCAGCCCCCCCGCGGGGGGCCAAGAGACCCAGTACTTC.

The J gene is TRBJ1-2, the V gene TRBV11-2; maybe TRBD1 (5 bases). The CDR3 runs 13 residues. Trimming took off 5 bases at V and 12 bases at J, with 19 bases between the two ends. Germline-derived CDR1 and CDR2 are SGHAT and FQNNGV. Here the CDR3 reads CASSLYAGIQNTF. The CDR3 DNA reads TGTGCCAGCAGCCTATACGCAGGGATTCAAAACACCTTC. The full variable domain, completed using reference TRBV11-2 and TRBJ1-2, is EAGVAQSPRYKIIEKRQSVAFWCNPISGHATLYWYQQILGQGPKLLIQFQNNGVVDDSQLPKDRFSAERLKGVDSTLKIQPAKLEDSAVYLCASSLYAGIQNTFGSGTRLTVV.

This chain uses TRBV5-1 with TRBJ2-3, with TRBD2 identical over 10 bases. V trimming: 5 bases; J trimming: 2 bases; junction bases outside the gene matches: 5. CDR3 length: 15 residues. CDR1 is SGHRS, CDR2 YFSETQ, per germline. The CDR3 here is CASRGLASDTDTQYF. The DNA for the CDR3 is TGCGCCAGCAGGGGACTAGCGTCTGACACAGATACGCAGTATTTT.

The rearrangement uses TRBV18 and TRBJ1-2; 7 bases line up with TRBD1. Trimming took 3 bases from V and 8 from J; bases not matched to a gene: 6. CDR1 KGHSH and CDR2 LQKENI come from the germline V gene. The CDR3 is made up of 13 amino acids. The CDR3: CASSPDRVSGYTF. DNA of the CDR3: TGTGCCAGCTCACCCGACAGGGTAAGCGGCTACACCTTC.

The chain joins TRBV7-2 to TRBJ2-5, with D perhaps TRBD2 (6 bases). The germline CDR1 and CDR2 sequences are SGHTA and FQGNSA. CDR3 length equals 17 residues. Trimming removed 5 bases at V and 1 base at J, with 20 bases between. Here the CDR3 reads CASSPLPRDWTQETQYF. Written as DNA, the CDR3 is TGTGCCAGCAGCCCCCTCCCCCGGGACTGGACCCAAGAGACCCAGTACTTC.

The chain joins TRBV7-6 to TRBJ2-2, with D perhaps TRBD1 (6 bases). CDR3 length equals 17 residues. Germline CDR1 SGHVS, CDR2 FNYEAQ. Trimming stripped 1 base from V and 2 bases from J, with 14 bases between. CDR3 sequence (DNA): TGTGCCAGCAGCTTAGGGGGACAAACTTTCAACACCGGGGAGCTGTTTTTT. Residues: CASSLGGQTFNTGELFF.

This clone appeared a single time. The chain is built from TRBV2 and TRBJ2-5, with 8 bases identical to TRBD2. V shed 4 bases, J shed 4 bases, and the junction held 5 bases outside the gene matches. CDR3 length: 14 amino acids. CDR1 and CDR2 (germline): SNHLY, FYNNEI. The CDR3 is CASSAGGSGETQYF. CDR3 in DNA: TGTGCCAGCAGTGCGGGGGGGTCTGGAGAGACCCAGTACTTC.

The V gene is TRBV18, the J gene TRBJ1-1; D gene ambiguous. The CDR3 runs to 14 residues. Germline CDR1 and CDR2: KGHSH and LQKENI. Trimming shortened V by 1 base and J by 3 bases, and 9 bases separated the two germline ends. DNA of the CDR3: TGTGCCAGCTCACCACGAGGAAGAGACACTGAAGCTTTCTTT. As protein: CASSPRGRDTEAFF.

The CDR3 sequence is CASSSIAGVNYEQYF. The CDR3 DNA reads as TGTGCCAGCAGCTCTATAGCGGGAGTTAATTACGAGCAGTACTTC. The chain employs TRBV6-5 and TRBJ2-7; 9 positions match TRBD2. V gave up 6 bases and J gave up 4 bases; unmatched junction bases: 10. CDR1 and CDR2 (germline): MNHEY, SVGAGI. The CDR3 is 15 amino acids.

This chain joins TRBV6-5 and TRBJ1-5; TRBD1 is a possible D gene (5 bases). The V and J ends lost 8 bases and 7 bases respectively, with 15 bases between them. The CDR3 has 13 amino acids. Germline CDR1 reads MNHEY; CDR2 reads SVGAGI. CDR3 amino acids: CASRRGRSQPQHF. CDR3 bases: TGTGCCAGCCGTAGGGGCAGGAGCCAGCCCCAGCATTTT.